The 32 T cell receptor beta chains given below trace back to one sample, sequenced in a study of T cell changes during pregnancy in multiple sclerosis. Assay: immunoSEQ multiplex PCR; the TCRdb copy retains only in-frame clones and omits some. The table includes roughly 50,000 clones, approximately 94% detected once. Sequencing used CD8+ T cells from peripheral blood mononuclear cells, obtained in the third trimester of pregnancy. The receptors were gathered from a female donor with multiple sclerosis, enrolled in a pregnancy study.

This chain joins TRBV30 and TRBJ2-3; TRBD2 aligns across 14 bases. The germline gives CDR1 GTSNPN, CDR2 SVGIG (reference sequence). J was trimmed by 1 base and V by 3 bases; bases with no gene match: 6. There are 17 residues in the CDR3. The CDR3 DNA follows: TGTGCCTGGAGGGGACTAGCGGGAGATATTGGCACAGATACGCAGTATTTT. This sequence encodes CAWRGLAGDIGTDTQYF.

This chain's CDR3 is CASSLSRGRGNEQFF. DNA for the CDR3: TGTGCCAGCAGCTTGAGCCGCGGGAGAGGGAATGAGCAGTTCTTC. V usage is TRBV5-4 and J usage is TRBJ2-1, with 7 nucleotides matching TRBD2. The CDR3 extends over 15 amino acids. With V trimmed by 1 base and J by 7 bases, 8 bases remained unmatched. Germline CDR1 and CDR2: SGHNT and YYREEE (reference sequence).

The rearrangement links TRBV13 to TRBJ2-1; TRBD1 agrees at 8 bases. J lost 10 bases, V lost 5 bases, and 22 bases had no gene match. Germline V gene sequence: CDR1 PRHDT, CDR2 FYEKMQ (reference sequence). The CDR3 spans 18 residues. CDR3 residues: CASSAAAGQGKNVGEQFF. CDR3 nucleotides: TGTGCCAGCAGCGCAGCTGCCGGACAGGGAAAGAATGTTGGCGAGCAGTTCTTC.

The gene calls are TRBV6-5 and TRBJ2-1; 14 bases map to TRBD2. V gave up 9 bases and J gave up 9 bases; unmatched junction bases: 4. This CDR3 comprises 13 residues. Per germline, CDR1 MNHEY and CDR2 SVGAGI. The CDR3 DNA reads as TGTGCCAGTGGGACTAGCGGGAGTTCTGAGCAGTTCTTC. This encodes CASGTSGSSEQFF.

CDR3 protein: CASSIAGLAGAGETQYF. CDR3 bases: TGTGCCAGTAGTATAGCGGGTCTAGCGGGCGCGGGGGAGACCCAGTACTTC. This chain links TRBV19 with TRBJ2-5, with TRBD2 identical over 8 bases. Germline lookup yields CDR1 LNHDA and CDR2 SQIVND (reference sequence). This CDR3 has 17 amino acids. The J segment lost 5 bases and the V segment lost 1 base, leaving 12 bases of the junction unmatched.

The chain links TRBV5-1 to TRBJ1-5; D not resolved. The germline V and J ends were trimmed by 0 bases and 4 bases, with 11 bases remaining between them. The CDR3 contains 15 residues. Germline loops: CDR1 SGHRS, CDR2 YFSETQ. CDR3 amino acids: CASSLGDGVNQPQHF. Written as DNA, the CDR3 is TGCGCCAGCAGCTTGGGTGACGGGGTAAATCAGCCCCAGCATTTT.

The V call is TRBV9, the J call TRBJ2-7; 8 bases are a match to TRBD2. The V gene end was trimmed by 5 bases and the J gene end by 3 bases; junction bases not matched to a gene: 7. Germline V CDR1 and CDR2: SGDLS, YYNGEE. The CDR3 covers 14 residues. The CDR3 DNA reads as TGTGCCAGCAGTGCGGGGGGAGGGCTCTACGAGCAGTACTTC. Protein product: CASSAGGGLYEQYF.

CDR3 region: CASSKGPGLRTNEKLFF. In DNA form, the CDR3 reads TGTGCCAGCAGCAAAGGGCCAGGGTTGAGAACTAATGAAAAACTGTTTTTT. The chain has TRBV21-1 and TRBJ1-4; the table calls TRBD1, which could not be checked here. TRBV21-1 is assigned pseudogene status. The length of the CDR3 is 17 residues.

The J gene is TRBJ2-7, the V gene TRBV30, with D perhaps TRBD1 (5 bases). This CDR3 region has 15 residues. CDR1 is GTSNPN and CDR2 is SVGIG in the germline V gene (reference sequence). V was pared by 1 base and J by 0 bases, with 13 bases between. The DNA for the CDR3 is TGTGCCTGGAGTGAGGGGCCCGGGTTCTCCTACGAGCAGTACTTC. It codes for CAWSEGPGFSYEQYF.

The rearrangement uses TRBV27 and TRBJ1-2; a possible D gene is TRBD1 (6 bases). Germline V gene data show CDR1 as MNHEY and CDR2 as SMNVEV (reference sequence). The V end was cut by 6 bases, the J end by 6 bases, with 17 bases between. The length of the CDR3 is 14 residues. CDR3 in amino acids: CASSPGGHWDGYTF. CDR3 nucleotide sequence: TGTGCCAGCAGCCCGGGGGGGCATTGGGATGGCTACACCTTC.

The chain is built from TRBV19 and TRBJ1-1; D possibly corresponds to TRBD1 (6 bases). Germline CDR1 and CDR2: LNHDA and SQIVND (reference sequence). The V end lost 6 bases, the J end lost 1 base, and 12 bases lay between the germline ends. This CDR3 region has 14 residues. The CDR3, as DNA: TGTGCCAGTAGGTGGGGGCGAGGGAACACTGAAGCTTTCTTT. Its protein is CASRWGRGNTEAFF. The full variable domain, rest sourced from reference TRBV19 and TRBJ1-1, is DGGITQSPKYLFRKEGQNVTLSCEQNLNHDAMYWYRQDPGQGLRLIYYSQIVNDFQKGDIAEGYSVSREKKESFPLTVTSAQKNPTAFYLCASRWGRGNTEAFFGQGTRLTVV.

In regard to this clone: In the same sample, other DNA sequences code for this CDR3. The genes are TRBV4-3 and TRBJ2-3, with 11 bases that match TRBD2. In germline, CDR1 is LGHNA, CDR2 YSLEER. The CDR3 extends over 15 amino acids. V trimming: 3 bases; J trimming: 1 base; junction bases outside the gene matches: 0. CDR3 in DNA: TGCGCCAGCAGCCAGGGACTAGCGGGCACAGATACGCAGTATTTT. Residues: CASSQGLAGTDTQYF.

V gene TRBV27 combines with J gene TRBJ2-3; 7 nucleotides agree with TRBD2. The CDR3 runs 16 residues. V lost 9 bases, J lost 2 bases, and 14 bases stayed unmatched. Germline lookup yields CDR1 MNHEY and CDR2 SMNVEV (reference sequence). CDR3 bases: TGTGCCAGTCGAGCGTCATGGGCGGGAGCCACAGATACGCAGTATTTT. Translation gives CASRASWAGATDTQYF.

The chain couples TRBV30 to TRBJ1-1; D is undetermined. Germline V lookup: CDR1 GTSNPN, CDR2 SVGIG (reference sequence). The germline V and J ends were trimmed by 1 base and 4 bases, with 10 bases remaining between them. This CDR3 region has 13 residues. The CDR3 nucleotides are TGTGCCTGGAGTGACCCACGCGGCACTGAAGCTTTCTTT. This translates into CAWSDPRGTEAFF.

The chain carries TRBV6-5 and TRBJ2-2; 10 bases map to TRBD2. V was clipped by 8 bases and J by 3 bases; unmatched bases: 6. The CDR3 runs 15 residues. From germline, CDR1 is MNHEY and CDR2 SVGAGI. The CDR3 DNA follows: TGTGCCAGCGGAACGACTAGCGGGTACACCGGGGAGCTGTTTTTT. It is translated as CASGTTSGYTGELFF.

The chain couples TRBV9 to TRBJ2-6, with TRBD1 matching over 7 bases. V was pared by 2 bases and J by 4 bases, with 12 bases of the junction left unmatched. The CDR3 extends over 18 amino acids. Germline CDR1 and CDR2: SGDLS and YYNGEE. The CDR3 coding sequence is TGTGCCAGCAGCGTTCACCCACGACAGGGCTCCGGGGCCAACGTCCTGACTTTC. It is translated as CASSVHPRQGSGANVLTF.

This chain joins TRBV6-5 and TRBJ2-1; 9 bases fit TRBD2. Per germline, CDR1 MNHEY and CDR2 SVGAGI. The CDR3 runs 13 residues. Losses at the gene ends were 8 bases for V and 9 bases for J; bases not matched to a gene: 8. The CDR3 spells CASRQREVSEQFF. The DNA for the CDR3 is TGTGCCAGCCGCCAGCGGGAGGTTAGTGAGCAGTTCTTC.

This clone came up once. The chain joins TRBV7-6 to TRBJ2-7; TRBD1 agrees at 11 bases. The CDR3 spans 17 residues. CDR1 SGHVS and CDR2 FNYEAQ come from the germline V gene. V was clipped by 4 bases and J by 3 bases; unmatched bases: 11. The CDR3 nucleotides read TGTGCCAGCAGCTCGTCGTTGGGACAGGGGGTCTTCTACGAGCAGTACTTC. Its translation: CASSSSLGQGVFYEQYF. Supplemented by reference TRBV7-6 and TRBJ2-7, the full variable domain reads GAGVSQSPRYKVTKRGQDVALRCDPISGHVSLYWYRQALGQGPEFLTYFNYEAQQDKSGLPNDRFSAERPEGSISTLTIQRTEQRDSAMYRCASSSSLGQGVFYEQYFGPGTRLTVT.

This clone was counted between two and nine times. V gene TRBV14 combines with J gene TRBJ2-5, with 9 bases lining up with TRBD1. Germline values: CDR1 SGHDN, CDR2 FVKESK. Trimming removed 0 bases from V and 3 bases from J; junction bases left unmatched: 5. This CDR3 has 16 amino acids. CDR3 sequence reads: CASSQDYRGPEETQYF. CDR3 DNA sequence: TGTGCCAGCAGCCAAGATTACAGGGGGCCCGAAGAGACCCAGTACTTC.

The chain combines TRBV27 with TRBJ2-7; 7 nucleotides align to TRBD2. V was pared by 2 bases and J by 2 bases, with 6 bases of the junction left unmatched. The CDR3 spans 15 residues. CDR1 and CDR2 (germline): MNHEY, SMNVEV (reference sequence). The CDR3 DNA reads TGTGCCAGCAGTTTAGCAGGCGGGAGAACCTACGAGCAGTACTTC. Translated, it gives CASSLAGGRTYEQYF.

The V gene is TRBV6-6, the J gene TRBJ2-5, with 12 bases aligning to TRBD2. Per the germline V gene, CDR1 is MNHNY and CDR2 is SVGAGI (reference sequence). The CDR3 is made up of 15 amino acids. V shed 6 bases, J shed 5 bases, and the junction held 7 bases outside the gene matches. CDR3: CASRRLAGVRETQYF. The CDR3 coding sequence is TGTGCCAGCAGGAGACTAGCGGGAGTCCGGGAGACCCAGTACTTC.

V usage is TRBV9 and J usage is TRBJ1-2; unclear D gene. CDR1 is SGDLS and CDR2 is YYNGEE in the germline V gene. V lost 4 bases, J lost 4 bases, and 20 bases lay in between. This CDR3 spans 16 amino acids. The CDR3 loop is CASSPTGSRTLYGYTF. The CDR3 nucleotides read TGTGCCAGCAGCCCCACGGGGTCCCGAACCCTCTATGGCTACACCTTC.

This chain connects TRBV7-9 to TRBJ2-2; tentative D call: TRBD2 (6 bases). V lost 4 bases, J lost 0 bases, and 12 bases lay in between. Germline CDR1 reads SEHNR; CDR2 reads FQNEAQ (reference sequence). The CDR3 contains 16 residues. CDR3 sequence reads: CASSSLAFANTGELFF. Written as DNA, the CDR3 is TGTGCCAGCAGCTCCCTAGCGTTCGCGAACACCGGGGAGCTGTTTTTT.

This rearrangement joins TRBV4-1 to TRBJ2-7; 8 bases agree with TRBD2. The V gene's germline CDR1 is MGHRA and CDR2 YSYEKL. This CDR3 has 16 residues. V trimming: 0 bases; J trimming: 3 bases; junction bases outside the gene matches: 7. CDR3 in amino acids: CASSQDPSGSLYEQYF. CDR3 coding DNA: TGCGCCAGCAGCCAAGATCCCAGCGGGAGTCTCTACGAGCAGTACTTC.

This clone was seen only a few times. This rearrangement joins TRBV30 to TRBJ2-1; TRBD1 agrees at 12 bases. The CDR3 loop spans 16 amino acids. Trimming at V came to 4 bases and at J to 8 bases, leaving 12 bases not matched to a gene. The V gene's germline CDR1 is GTSNPN and CDR2 SVGIG (reference sequence). CDR3 in DNA: TGTGCCTGGACCCAACCCCCGGGACAGGGGGCCGATGAGCAGTTCTTC. Its translation: CAWTQPPGQGADEQFF.

This chain connects TRBV4-2 to TRBJ1-2, with TRBD1 identical over 7 bases. The CDR3 has 11 amino acids. V trimming: 6 bases; J trimming: 12 bases; junction bases outside the gene matches: 7. The germline gives CDR1 LGHNA, CDR2 YNFKEQ. CDR3 bases: TGTGCCAGCAGATTACAGGGGAACCACACCTTC. This codes for CASRLQGNHTF.

V usage is TRBV2 and J usage is TRBJ2-3; 7 bases are shared with TRBD2. With V trimmed by 1 base and J by 1 base, 14 bases remained unmatched. From germline, CDR1 is SNHLY and CDR2 FYNNEI. This CDR3 is 19 amino acids long. The CDR3 nucleotides are TGTGCCAGCAGTGAAGGATTTTGGGGGGGGTTAGTCGGCACAGATACGCAGTATTTT. Its translation: CASSEGFWGGLVGTDTQYF.

The gene calls are TRBV23-1 and TRBJ1-1; 7 bases fit TRBD1. TRBV23-1 falls under the ORF class, with uncertain function. Trimming cost V 2 bases and J 4 bases; bases outside gene matches: 1. CDR3 length equals 13 residues. The CDR3 protein is CASSQGTATEAFF. CDR3 nucleotide sequence: TGCGCCAGCAGTCAAGGGACAGCCACTGAAGCTTTCTTT.

The gene calls are TRBV5-4 and TRBJ2-7, with TRBD2 matching over 7 bases. This CDR3 has 14 residues. V dropped 2 bases and J dropped 7; count of bases not matched to a gene: 9. CDR1 is SGHNT and CDR2 is YYREEE in the germline V gene (reference sequence). CDR3 loop: CASSFGLGAGEQYF. The CDR3 coding sequence is TGTGCCAGCAGCTTTGGACTAGGGGCCGGAGAGCAGTACTTC.

This sequence joins TRBV25-1 and TRBJ1-1; TRBD1 matches at 8 bases. The CDR3 runs 15 residues. Germline values: CDR1 MGHDK, CDR2 SYGVNS. V shed 8 bases, J shed 0 bases, and the junction held 8 bases outside the gene matches. The CDR3 protein is CASRGQGVLNTEAFF. DNA for the CDR3: TGTGCCAGCCGAGGACAGGGCGTATTGAACACTGAAGCTTTCTTT.

The chain links TRBV27 to TRBJ2-3, with TRBD1 matching over 9 bases. The CDR3 consists of 14 residues. Germline V gives CDR1 MNHEY, CDR2 SMNVEV (reference sequence). Trimming at V came to 2 bases and at J to 4 bases, leaving 1 base not matched to a gene. CDR3 sequence (DNA): TGTGCCAGCAGTTTAGGACAGGGGTCAGATACGCAGTATTTT. Protein: CASSLGQGSDTQYF.

The CDR3 DNA sequence: TGTGCCAGCAGCCCCCTACGGACTAGCGGGAACTACGAGCAGTACTTC. Translating it yields CASSPLRTSGNYEQYF. The chain is built from TRBV7-7 and TRBJ2-7, with 12 bases that match TRBD2. Germline trimming cut 5 bases from V and 3 bases from J; bases unmatched to any gene: 8. Germline CDR1 is SSHAT and CDR2 is FNYEAQ (reference sequence). This CDR3 is built from 16 residues.